The present T cell receptor (beta chain) was sequenced within a study of human CD4 T cells and Enterobacteriaceae. Measured with immunoSEQ multiplex PCR; TCRdb has only the in-frame clones, and not every one. The sample lists some 30,000 clones; roughly 79% were seen once. This clone was detected a few times. The CDR3 loop spans 14 amino acids. The germline V and J ends were trimmed by 6 bases and 0 bases, with 11 bases remaining between them. Germline CDR1 is SGHTA and CDR2 is FQGNSA. All CD4+ cells other than CD45RA+CCR7+CD95- naive cells were sorted as memory, over 95% pure. This sequence joins TRBV7-2 and TRBJ1-1, with D perhaps matching TRBD1 (6 bases). Sequencing input: memory CD4+ T cells from blood. The TCR was taken from a human donor in good health. Written as DNA, the CDR3 is TGTGCCAGCAGGTCGGGACAACTGAACACTGAAGCTTTCTTT. Translation gives CASRSGQLNTEAFF.